This entry features one T cell receptor beta chain sequence. Its target is not known. This sample stems from a study of T cell responses to AZD1222 COVID-19 vaccine. Study conclusions and caveats: Epitopes outside B.1.351 and B.1.1.7 mutated regions reportedly drew nearly half of spike TCRs.

Per the germline V gene, CDR1 is SGHVS and CDR2 is FQNEAQ. The CDR3 runs 18 residues. Trimming removed 1 base from V and 0 bases from J, with 15 bases in between. The protocol was immunoSEQ multiplex PCR, while the TCRdb copy is restricted to in-frame clones and leaves out a portion. The sample contains fewer than 150,000 clones, 85% to 95% of which appear only once. Sequences were derived from peripheral blood, sampled on day 0 of AZD1222 vaccination. This TCR was sampled from an adult in good health. This chain links TRBV7-8 with TRBJ2-2; a possible D gene is TRBD1 (6 bases). The CDR3, as DNA: TGTGCCAGCAGCTTAGGGGCACAGGGACCCTCGAACACCGGGGAGCTGTTTTTT. Amino acids: CASSLGAQGPSNTGELFF. Supplemented by reference TRBV7-8 and TRBJ2-2, the full variable domain reads GAGVSQSPRYKVAKRGQDVALRCDPISGHVSLFWYQQALGQGPEFLTYFQNEAQLDKSGLPSDRFFAERPEGSVSTLKIQRTQQEDSAVYLCASSLGAQGPSNTGELFFGEGSRLTVL.